What follows describes a single TCR beta chain. The data were taken from a study of blood T cell repertoires in COVID-19. Overall study context: The United States, Italy and Spain supplied acute and convalescent COVID-19 samples. The analysed material was cDNA or gDNA that came from T cells, B-cell-depleted T cells, or PBMCs.

Per the original data handling: Estimates of nucleated cell counts were drawn from the amplification of reference gene primers. Only in-frame clones appear in the TCRdb table, and some are missing; sequencing was by immunoSEQ multiplex PCR. V and J calls and clone size are as listed in that table; D and trimming were resolved from the DNA. The sample has about 220,000 clones, roughly 87% seen once. Material for sequencing was peripheral blood. This clonotype was sampled from a man aged 35-49 years with active or convalescent COVID-19.

Written as DNA, the CDR3 is TGTGCCAGCAGCTGGGCCGGGACAGAGGGTATTGAGCAGTTCTTC. It is translated as CASSWAGTEGIEQFF. The rearrangement links TRBV7-9 to TRBJ2-1, with 7 bases identical to TRBD1. Germline assignment: CDR1 SEHNR and CDR2 FQNEAQ (reference sequence). After removal of 4 bases from V and 9 bases from J, the junction contained 12 bases not matched to a gene. CDR3 length equals 15 residues.